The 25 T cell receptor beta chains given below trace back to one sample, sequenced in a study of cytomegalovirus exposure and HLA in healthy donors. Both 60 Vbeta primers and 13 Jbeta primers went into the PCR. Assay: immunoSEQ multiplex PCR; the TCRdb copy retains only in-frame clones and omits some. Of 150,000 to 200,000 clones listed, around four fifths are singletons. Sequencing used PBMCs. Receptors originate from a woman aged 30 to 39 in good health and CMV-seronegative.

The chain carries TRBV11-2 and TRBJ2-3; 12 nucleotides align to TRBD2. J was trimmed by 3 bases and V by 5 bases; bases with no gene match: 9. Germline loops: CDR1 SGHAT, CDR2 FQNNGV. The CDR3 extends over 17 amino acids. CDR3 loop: CASSLLPSGGATDTQYF. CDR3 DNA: TGTGCCAGCAGCCTCCTACCTAGCGGGGGGGCGACAGATACGCAGTATTTT.

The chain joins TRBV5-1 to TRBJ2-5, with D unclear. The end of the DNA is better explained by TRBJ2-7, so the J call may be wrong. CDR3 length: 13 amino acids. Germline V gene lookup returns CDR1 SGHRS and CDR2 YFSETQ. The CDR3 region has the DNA TGCGCCAGCAGCAACGGTAACTCCTACGAGCAGTACTTC. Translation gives CASSNGNSYEQYF.

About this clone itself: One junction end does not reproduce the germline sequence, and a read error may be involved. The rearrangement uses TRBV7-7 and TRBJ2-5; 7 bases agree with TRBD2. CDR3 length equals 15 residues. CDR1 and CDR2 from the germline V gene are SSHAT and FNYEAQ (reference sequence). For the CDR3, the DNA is TGTGCTAGCAGCTTAGTTGGCGGGGGAGGGGAGACCCAGTACTTC. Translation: CASSLVGGGGETQYF.

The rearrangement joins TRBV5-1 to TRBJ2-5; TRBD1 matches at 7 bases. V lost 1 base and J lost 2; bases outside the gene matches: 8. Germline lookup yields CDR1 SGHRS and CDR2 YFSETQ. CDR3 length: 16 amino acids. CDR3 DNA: TGCGCCAGCAGCTTGCCCGGACAGGCTACTCAAGAGACCCAGTACTTC. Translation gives CASSLPGQATQETQYF.

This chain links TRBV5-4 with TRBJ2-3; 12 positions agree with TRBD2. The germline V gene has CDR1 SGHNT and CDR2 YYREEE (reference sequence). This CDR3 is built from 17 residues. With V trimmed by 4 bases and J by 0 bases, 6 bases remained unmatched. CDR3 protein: CASSPGLAGTSTDTQYF. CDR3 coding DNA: TGTGCCAGCAGCCCCGGACTAGCGGGGACTAGCACAGATACGCAGTATTTT.

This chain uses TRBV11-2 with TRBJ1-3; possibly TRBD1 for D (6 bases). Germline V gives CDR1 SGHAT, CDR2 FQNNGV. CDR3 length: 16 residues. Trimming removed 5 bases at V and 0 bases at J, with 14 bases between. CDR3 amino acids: CASSQPTGRSGNTIYF. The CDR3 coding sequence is TGTGCCAGCAGCCAACCGACAGGACGCTCTGGAAACACCATATATTTT.

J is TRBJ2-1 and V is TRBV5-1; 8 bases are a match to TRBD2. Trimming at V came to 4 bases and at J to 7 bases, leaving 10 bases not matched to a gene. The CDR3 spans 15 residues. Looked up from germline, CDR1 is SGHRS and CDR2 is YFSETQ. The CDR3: CASSLRGGHVNEQFF. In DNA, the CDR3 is TGCGCCAGCAGCCTACGGGGGGGCCACGTGAATGAGCAGTTCTTC. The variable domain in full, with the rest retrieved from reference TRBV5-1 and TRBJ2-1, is KAGVTQTPRYLIKTRGQQVTLSCSPISGHRSVSWYQQTPGQGLQFLFEYFSETQRNKGNFPGRFSGRQFSNSRSEMNVSTLELGDSALYLCASSLRGGHVNEQFFGPGTRLTVL.

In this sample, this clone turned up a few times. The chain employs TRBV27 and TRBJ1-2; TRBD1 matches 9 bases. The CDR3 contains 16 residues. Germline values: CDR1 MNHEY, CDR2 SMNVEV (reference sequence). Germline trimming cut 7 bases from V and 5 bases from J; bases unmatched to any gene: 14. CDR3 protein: CASKLRDRDDGYGYTF. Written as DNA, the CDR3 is TGTGCCAGCAAACTTAGGGACAGGGACGATGGGTATGGCTACACCTTC.

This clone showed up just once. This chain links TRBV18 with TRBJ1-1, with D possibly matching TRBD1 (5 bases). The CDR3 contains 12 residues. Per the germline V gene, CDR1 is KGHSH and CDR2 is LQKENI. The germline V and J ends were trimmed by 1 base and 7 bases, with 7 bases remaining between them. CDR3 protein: CASSPLTDEAFF. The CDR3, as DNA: TGTGCCAGCTCACCACTGACAGATGAAGCTTTCTTT.

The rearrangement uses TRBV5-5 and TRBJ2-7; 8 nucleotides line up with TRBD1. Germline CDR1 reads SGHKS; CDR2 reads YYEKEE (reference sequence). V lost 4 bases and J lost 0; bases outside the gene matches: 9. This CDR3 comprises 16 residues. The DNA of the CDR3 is TGTGCCAGCAGCCCTTGGACAGGGTCCATCTCCTACGAGCAGTACTTC. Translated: CASSPWTGSISYEQYF.

Here the CDR3 reads CASIPDRGVEAFF. CDR3 sequence (DNA): TGTGCCAGCATCCCGGACAGGGGAGTTGAAGCTTTCTTT. This chain uses TRBV2 with TRBJ1-1, with 9 nucleotides matching TRBD1. After removal of 7 bases from V and 7 bases from J, the junction contained 7 bases not matched to a gene. This CDR3 has 13 residues. Germline lookup yields CDR1 SNHLY and CDR2 FYNNEI. Looking up the rest from reference TRBV2 and TRBJ1-1 gives the full variable domain: EPEVTQTPSHQVTQMGQEVILRCVPISNHLYFYWYRQILGQKVEFLVSFYNNEISEKSEIFDDQFSVERPDGSNFTLKIRSTKLEDSAMYFCASIPDRGVEAFFGQGTRLTVV.

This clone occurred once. CDR3 protein: CAWSAGTGTFPPLHF. The DNA of the CDR3 is TGTGCCTGGAGTGCCGGGACAGGGACTTTTCCACCCCTCCACTTT. The chain combines TRBV30 with TRBJ1-6; 9 bases agree with TRBD1. The germline gives CDR1 GTSNPN, CDR2 SVGIG (reference sequence). The CDR3 consists of 15 residues. Unmatched junction bases numbered 9, after V lost 1 base and J lost 11 bases.

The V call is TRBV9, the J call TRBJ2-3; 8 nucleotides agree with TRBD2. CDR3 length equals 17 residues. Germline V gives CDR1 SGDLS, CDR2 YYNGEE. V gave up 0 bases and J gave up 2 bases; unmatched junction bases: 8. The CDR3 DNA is TGTGCCAGCAGCGTAGAACCCCGGGGGGGCCTCACAGATACGCAGTATTTT. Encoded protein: CASSVEPRGGLTDTQYF.

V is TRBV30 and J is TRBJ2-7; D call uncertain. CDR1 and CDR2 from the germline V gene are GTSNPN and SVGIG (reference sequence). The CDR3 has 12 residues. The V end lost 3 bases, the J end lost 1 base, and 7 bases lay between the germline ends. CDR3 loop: CAWRGMSYEQYF. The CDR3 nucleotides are TGTGCCTGGAGGGGCATGTCCTACGAGCAGTACTTC.

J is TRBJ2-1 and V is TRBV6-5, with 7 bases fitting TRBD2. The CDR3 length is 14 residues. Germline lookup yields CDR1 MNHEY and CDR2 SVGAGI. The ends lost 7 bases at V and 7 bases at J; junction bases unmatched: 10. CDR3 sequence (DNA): TGTGCCAGCAAGCGGGACGAGATTTGGAATGAGCAGTTCTTC. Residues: CASKRDEIWNEQFF.

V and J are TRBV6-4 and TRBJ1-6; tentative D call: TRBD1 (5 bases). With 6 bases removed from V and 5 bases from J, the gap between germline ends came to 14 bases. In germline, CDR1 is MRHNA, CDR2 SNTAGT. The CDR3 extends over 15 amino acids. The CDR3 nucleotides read TGTGCCAGCAGCACAGGCTGGAGAGATAATTCACCCCTCCACTTT. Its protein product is CASSTGWRDNSPLHF.

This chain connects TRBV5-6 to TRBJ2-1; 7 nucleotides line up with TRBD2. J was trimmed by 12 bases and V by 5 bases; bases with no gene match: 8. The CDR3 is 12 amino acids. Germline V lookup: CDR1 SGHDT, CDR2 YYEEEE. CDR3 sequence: CASSTSAGWQFF. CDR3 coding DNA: TGTGCCAGCAGTACTAGCGCAGGGTGGCAGTTCTTC.

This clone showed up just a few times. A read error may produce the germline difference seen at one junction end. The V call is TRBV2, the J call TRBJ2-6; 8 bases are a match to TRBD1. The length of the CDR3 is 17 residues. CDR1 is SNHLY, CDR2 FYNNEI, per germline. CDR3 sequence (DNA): TGTGCCAGCAGCCCCGGGACAGGCCACTCTGGGGCCAACGGCCTGACTTTC. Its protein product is CASSPGTGHSGANGLTF.

CDR3 DNA sequence: TGTGCCAGCAGTGACAGGGGGCGGGTTGGCTACACCTTC. It is translated as CASSDRGRVGYTF. The genes are TRBV6-6 and TRBJ1-2, with TRBD1 matching over 10 bases. CDR1 and CDR2 (germline): MNHNY, SVGAGI (reference sequence). The CDR3 has 13 residues. V gave up 5 bases and J gave up 7 bases; unmatched junction bases: 4.

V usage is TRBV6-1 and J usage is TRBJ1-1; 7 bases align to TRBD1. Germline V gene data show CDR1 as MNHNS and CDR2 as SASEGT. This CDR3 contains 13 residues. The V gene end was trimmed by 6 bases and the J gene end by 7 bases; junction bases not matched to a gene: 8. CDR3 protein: CASSRDSVVEAFF. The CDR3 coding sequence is TGTGCCAGCAGCCGGGACAGCGTAGTTGAAGCTTTCTTT.

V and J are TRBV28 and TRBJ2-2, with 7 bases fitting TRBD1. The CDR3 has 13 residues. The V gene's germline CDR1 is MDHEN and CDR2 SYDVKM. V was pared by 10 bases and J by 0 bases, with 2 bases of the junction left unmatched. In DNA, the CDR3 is TGTGCCATCCAGGGGGCGAACACCGGGGAGCTGTTTTTT. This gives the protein CAIQGANTGELFF.

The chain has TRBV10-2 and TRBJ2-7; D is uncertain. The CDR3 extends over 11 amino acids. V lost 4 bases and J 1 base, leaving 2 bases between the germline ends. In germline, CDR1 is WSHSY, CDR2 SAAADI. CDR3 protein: CASSASYEQYF. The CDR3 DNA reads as TGCGCCAGCAGTGCATCCTACGAGCAGTACTTC.

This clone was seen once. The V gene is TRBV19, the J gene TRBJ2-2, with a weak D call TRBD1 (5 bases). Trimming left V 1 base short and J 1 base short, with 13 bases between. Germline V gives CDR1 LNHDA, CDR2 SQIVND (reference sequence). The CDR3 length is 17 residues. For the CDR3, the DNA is TGTGCCAGTAGTATAGGCCCAAGGGGCCTGAACACCGGGGAGCTGTTTTTT. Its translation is CASSIGPRGLNTGELFF. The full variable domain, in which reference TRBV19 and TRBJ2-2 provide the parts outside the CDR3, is DGGITQSPKYLFRKEGQNVTLSCEQNLNHDAMYWYRQDPGQGLRLIYYSQIVNDFQKGDIAEGYSVSREKKESFPLTVTSAQKNPTAFYLCASSIGPRGLNTGELFFGEGSRLTVL.

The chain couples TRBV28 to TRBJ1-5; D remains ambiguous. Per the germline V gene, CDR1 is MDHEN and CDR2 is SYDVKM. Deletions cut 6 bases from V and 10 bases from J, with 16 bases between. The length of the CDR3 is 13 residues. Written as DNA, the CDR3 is TGTGCCAGCAGGGAAGAGGTATCGAGACCCCAGCATTTT. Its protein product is CASREEVSRPQHF. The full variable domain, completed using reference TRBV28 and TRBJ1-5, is DVKVTQSSRYLVKRTGEKVFLECVQDMDHENMFWYRQDPGLGLRLIYFSYDVKMKEKGDIPEGYSVSREKKERFSLILESASTNQTSMYLCASREEVSRPQHFGDGTRLSIL.

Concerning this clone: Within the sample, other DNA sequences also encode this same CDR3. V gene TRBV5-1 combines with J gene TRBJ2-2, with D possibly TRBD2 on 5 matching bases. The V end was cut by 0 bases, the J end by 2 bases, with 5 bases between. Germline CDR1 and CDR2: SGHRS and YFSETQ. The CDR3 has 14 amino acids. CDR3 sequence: CASSLAGNTGELFF. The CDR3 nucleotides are TGCGCCAGCAGCTTGGCGGGAAACACCGGGGAGCTGTTTTTT.